The source of this T cell receptor beta chain is a study of identical twins. In its sample, this clonotype was seen many times. Its antigen is unknown. The study, taken as a whole, reports: Cord blood beta clonotypes present at high abundance carried fewer insertions; no such pattern appeared in memory repertoires. In beta out-of-frame sequences, the excess sharing between twins was weaker.

Germline CDR1 and CDR2: SGHKS and YYEKEE (reference sequence). The length of the CDR3 is 16 residues. Trimming removed 1 base from V and 3 bases from J; junction bases left unmatched: 9. MiXCR was run by TCRdb on the 5' RACE reads, yielding one entry per CDR3 protein. The sample has about 290,000 distinct CDR3 sequences; 8.5% to 9.5% are singletons. The same data also contributed to another study, on yellow fever vaccine responses in identical twins.

Sequenced material: CD8+ T cells sorted from blood. This receptor was identified in a woman between 18 and 29 years old in good health. The chain couples TRBV5-5 to TRBJ2-7; 8 bases match TRBD1. The DNA of the CDR3 is TGTGCCAGCAGCTTGTTTGGGGCACAGGGGGACTACGAGCAGTACTTC. Its protein product is CASSLFGAQGDYEQYF.